The clone carrying this TCR delta chain was picked up many times. Its antigen is unidentified. A read error likely explains why the TCRdb protein, taken from a much larger clone, differs from this DNA's translation at residue 9; the protein shown is translated from the DNA. These data originate in a study of γδ T cells in repeated Plasmodium falciparum infection. Study information: Malian samples came from no-transmission periods or across acute febrile malaria episodes. General study results and limits: Compared with Australian children, Malian Vdelta2-negative repertoires seemed more clonal, less diverse, less shared. Repeated controlled infections reportedly drove waves of new clonotype selection in Vdelta2-negative, mostly Vdelta1+, gammadelta repertoires.

The CDR3 has 18 residues. V dropped 4 bases and J dropped 7 bases, with 34 bases sitting between them. Germline CDR1 is TVYSNPD and CDR2 is GDNSRS (reference sequence). TCRdb redid clone calling on the multiplex PCR reads using CATT. There are 70,000 to 95,000 delta-chain clones in the sample; 1.4% occur only once, and roughly 8.1% lies in the top ten. Vgamma9/Vdelta2+ and Vdelta2-negative gammadelta T cells were flow-sorted from PBMC for bulk sequencing. The receptor comes from a pool of human donors (malaria-infected and uninfected, not separated). J is TRDJ1 and V is TRDV3; D may match TRDD2 or TRDD3 (5 bases each). The specimen was gamma-delta T cells from blood. CDR3 sequence reads: CAYGTHFRAGGRLVKLIF. The CDR3 DNA follows: TGTGCCTACGGTACCCACTTCCGAGCGGGGGGCCGACTGGTTAAACTCATCTTT.